This T cell receptor beta chain was identified in a study of CD8+ T cells in alopecia areata. This clone was detected only once. Punch biopsies of lesional scalp, plus peripheral blood, were taken from alopecia areata patients. This CDR3 is built from 10 residues. The V end lost 3 bases, the J end lost 6 bases, and 0 bases lay between the germline ends. The germline gives CDR1 SNHLY, CDR2 FYNNEI. RNA extraction was followed by reverse transcription into cDNA, which acted as the sequencing template. Profiled with immunoSEQ multiplex PCR; TCRdb holds only in-frame clones, not every one. The data hold 6,500 to 7,500 clones, with 64% observed a single time.

The chain recombines TRBV2 with TRBJ2-1, with unresolved D. The material sequenced was skin, taken at week 0. The receptor comes from a human donor with alopecia areata. CDR3 protein: CASSDNEQFF. The CDR3 region has the DNA TGTGCCAGCAGTGACAATGAGCAGTTCTTC.